This T cell receptor (beta chain) was sequenced in a study of blood T cell repertoires in COVID-19. Whole-study context: Samples of COVID-19 (acute and convalescent) were obtained from the United States, Italy and Spain. T cells, B-cell-depleted T cells, or PBMCs supplied cDNA or gDNA.

In germline, CDR1 is MDHEN, CDR2 SYDVKM. This CDR3 contains 16 residues. V trimming: 5 bases; J trimming: 3 bases; junction bases outside the gene matches: 7. Original data processing: Amplifying reference gene primers gave estimates of nucleated cell counts. Sequencing was performed with immunoSEQ multiplex PCR; in TCRdb, only in-frame clones are kept and a portion is missing. That table supplies the V and J calls and clone size; D and trimming were determined from the DNA. This sample has around 30,000 clones, with roughly 74% found just once. This sequence originates from a man older than 75 with active or convalescent COVID-19. Sequenced: peripheral blood. The chain uses TRBV28 and TRBJ2-5; 12 positions match TRBD1. As DNA, the CDR3 is TGTGCCAGCAGTCAACCCGGGACAGGGGGCAAAGAGACCCAGTACTTC. It encodes CASSQPGTGGKETQYF.